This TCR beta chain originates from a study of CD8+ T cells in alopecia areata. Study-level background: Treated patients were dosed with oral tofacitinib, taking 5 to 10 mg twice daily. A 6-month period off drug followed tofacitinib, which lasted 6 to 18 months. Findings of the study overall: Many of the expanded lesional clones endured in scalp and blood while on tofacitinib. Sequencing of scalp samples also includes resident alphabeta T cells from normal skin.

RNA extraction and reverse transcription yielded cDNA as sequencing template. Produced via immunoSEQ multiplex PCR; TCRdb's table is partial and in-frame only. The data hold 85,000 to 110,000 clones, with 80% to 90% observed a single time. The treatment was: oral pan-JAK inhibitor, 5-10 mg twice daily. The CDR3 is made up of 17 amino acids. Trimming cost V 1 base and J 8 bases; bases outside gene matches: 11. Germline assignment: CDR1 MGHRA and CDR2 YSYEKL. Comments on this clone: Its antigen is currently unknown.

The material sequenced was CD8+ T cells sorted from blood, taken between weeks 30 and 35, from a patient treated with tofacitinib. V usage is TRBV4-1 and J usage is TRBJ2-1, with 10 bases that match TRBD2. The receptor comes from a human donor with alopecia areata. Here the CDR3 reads CASSQGPAGGPFYEQFF. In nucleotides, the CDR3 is TGCGCCAGCAGCCAAGGGCCAGCGGGAGGGCCATTTTATGAGCAGTTCTTC.